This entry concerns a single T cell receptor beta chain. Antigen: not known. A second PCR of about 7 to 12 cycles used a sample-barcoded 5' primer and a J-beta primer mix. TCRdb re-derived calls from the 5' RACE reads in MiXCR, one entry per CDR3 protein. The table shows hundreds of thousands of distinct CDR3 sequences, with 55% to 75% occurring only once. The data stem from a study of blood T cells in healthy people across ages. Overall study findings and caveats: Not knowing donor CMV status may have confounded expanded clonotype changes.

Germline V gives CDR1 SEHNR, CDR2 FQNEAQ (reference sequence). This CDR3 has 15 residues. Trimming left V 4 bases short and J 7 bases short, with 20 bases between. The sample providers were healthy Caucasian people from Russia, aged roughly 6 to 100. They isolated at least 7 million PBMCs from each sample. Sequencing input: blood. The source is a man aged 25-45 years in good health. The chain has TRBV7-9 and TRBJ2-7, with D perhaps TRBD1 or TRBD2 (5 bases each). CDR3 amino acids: CASSYLLGREREQYF. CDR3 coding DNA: TGTGCCAGCAGCTACCTTCTTGGCAGGGAGCGGGAGCAGTACTTC.